The 14 T cell receptor beta chains given below trace back to one sample, sequenced in a study of T cells in localized non-small cell lung cancer. Generated by immunoSEQ multiplex PCR, the TCRdb table keeps only in-frame clones and is missing some. The data hold around 25,000 clones, with around 87% observed a single time. The sequencing here drew on peripheral blood, taken before any cancer treatment. The receptors were gathered from a male donor at least 60 years old with stage II squamous cell lung carcinoma.

This clone has only one observation. The chain carries TRBV19 and TRBJ2-4; no definite D call. The germline V and J ends were trimmed by 8 bases and 7 bases, with 15 bases remaining between them. This CDR3 contains 13 residues. In germline, CDR1 is LNHDA, CDR2 SQIVND (reference sequence). CDR3 in amino acids: CASSGVGVNIQYF. CDR3 nucleotide sequence: TGTGCCAGTTCGGGTGTTGGGGTCAACATTCAGTACTTC.

The rearrangement uses TRBV11-2 and TRBJ2-5; D is undetermined. Germline V lookup: CDR1 SGHAT, CDR2 FQNNGV. The CDR3 runs 11 residues. Between the trimmed V and J ends, which lost 3 bases and 4 bases, there was a span of 3 bases. Here the CDR3 DNA reads TGTGCCAGCAGCTTGATAGAGACCCAGTACTTC. This encodes CASSLIETQYF.

The gene calls are TRBV2 and TRBJ2-6; 7 nucleotides align to TRBD1. This CDR3 spans 17 amino acids. Germline loops: CDR1 SNHLY, CDR2 FYNNEI. Unmatched junction bases numbered 10, after V lost 8 bases and J lost 0 bases. The CDR3 reads CASRKDRSFSGANVLTF. The DNA for the CDR3 is TGTGCCAGCCGAAAGGACAGGTCCTTCTCTGGGGCCAACGTCCTGACTTTC.

This clone was found a few times. CDR3 sequence reads: CASSFSGGATETQYF. The DNA for the CDR3 is TGTGCCAGCAGCTTTAGCGGGGGGGCCACAGAGACCCAGTACTTC. The chain joins TRBV5-4 to TRBJ2-5, with TRBD2 identical over 11 bases. With 2 bases clipped from V and 4 bases from J, the junction kept 4 bases outside the gene matches. The CDR3 sequence is 15 residues long. The V gene's germline CDR1 is SGHNT and CDR2 YYREEE (reference sequence).

V is TRBV7-2 and J is TRBJ2-1, with D tentatively TRBD2 (6 bases). The germline V gene encodes CDR1 SGHTA and CDR2 FQGNSA. CDR3 size: 15 residues. The germline V and J ends were trimmed by 5 bases and 4 bases, with 15 bases remaining between them. As DNA, the CDR3 is TGTGCCAGCAGCGCAACTAGCCTTGCTTACAATGAGCAGTTCTTC. Translating gives CASSATSLAYNEQFF.

This clone was seen only once. As DNA, the CDR3 is TGTGCCAGCGGACTTTCAGCCTACAATGAGCAGTTCTTC. This codes for CASGLSAYNEQFF. The rearrangement joins TRBV7-2 to TRBJ2-1, with D maybe TRBD2 (5 bases). V was pared by 8 bases and J by 2 bases, with 10 bases between. Germline V gene sequence: CDR1 SGHTA, CDR2 FQGNSA. There are 13 residues in the CDR3. Variable domain in full (rest from reference TRBV7-2 and TRBJ2-1): GAGVSQSPSNKVTEKGKDVELRCDPISGHTALYWYRQSLGQGLEFLIYFQGNSAPDKSGLPSDRFSAERTGGSVSTLTIQRTQQEDSAVYLCASGLSAYNEQFFGPGTRLTVL.

The chain recombines TRBV28 with TRBJ2-2; 11 bases map to TRBD1. V was pared by 2 bases and J by 6 bases, with 5 bases of the junction left unmatched. The CDR3 runs 16 residues. The germline gives CDR1 MDHEN, CDR2 SYDVKM. The CDR3 loop is CASSLGQGARSGELFF. DNA of the CDR3: TGTGCCAGCAGTTTAGGACAGGGGGCGCGGTCCGGGGAGCTGTTTTTT.

The chain's CDR3 is CAITSPGLADHEQFF. The CDR3 DNA reads as TGTGCCATCACGTCACCGGGACTAGCTGATCATGAGCAGTTCTTC. The rearrangement joins TRBV10-3 to TRBJ2-1; 9 nucleotides agree with TRBD2. Per the germline V gene, CDR1 is ENHRY and CDR2 is SYGVKD. This CDR3 region has 15 residues. V was clipped by 7 bases and J by 8 bases; unmatched bases: 12.

V and J are TRBV5-1 and TRBJ2-1; D remains unclear. V lost 3 bases, J lost 8 bases, and 9 bases lay in between. CDR3 size: 12 residues. Germline lookup yields CDR1 SGHRS and CDR2 YFSETQ. Here the CDR3 reads CASSSPGDEQFF. The CDR3 bases are TGCGCCAGCAGCTCCCCAGGTGATGAGCAGTTCTTC.

The rearrangement links TRBV28 to TRBJ2-2, with D possibly being TRBD2 (6 bases). V lost 1 base to trimming and J lost 5 bases, with 11 bases between them. The germline V gene has CDR1 MDHEN and CDR2 SYDVKM. This CDR3 comprises 15 residues. The CDR3 DNA follows: TGTGCCAGCAGTTTATCTAGCGTGTTTACCGGGGAGCTGTTTTTT. This encodes CASSLSSVFTGELFF.

This clone showed up just once. The V gene is TRBV10-3, the J gene TRBJ2-1, with D uncertain. Germline values: CDR1 ENHRY, CDR2 SYGVKD. The CDR3 covers 14 residues. V lost 9 bases to trimming and J lost 5 bases, with 17 bases between them. CDR3 nucleotides: TGTGCCATAGCCGTCCAGCGCCAGAACAATGAGCAGTTCTTC. It is translated as CAIAVQRQNNEQFF.

DNA for the CDR3: TGTGCCAGCAGCGTAGAAGGCAGCGGGGAGCAGTACTTC. Its translation: CASSVEGSGEQYF. This sequence joins TRBV9 and TRBJ2-7, with a tentative D call TRBD2 (6 bases). Deletions cut 0 bases from V and 7 bases from J, with 11 bases between. The germline V gene encodes CDR1 SGDLS and CDR2 YYNGEE. CDR3 size: 13 residues.

The chain is built from TRBV5-8 and TRBJ2-4; 10 bases agree with TRBD2. Germline CDR1 SGHTS, CDR2 YDEGEE. This CDR3 has 15 residues. Trimming took 4 bases from V and 8 from J; bases not matched to a gene: 9. CDR3 sequence reads: CASSHLAGEGHIQYF. In nucleotides, the CDR3 is TGTGCCAGCAGCCACCTAGCGGGGGAGGGCCACATTCAGTACTTC. The complete variable domain, with remaining parts taken from reference TRBV5-8 and TRBJ2-4, reads EAGVTQSPTHLIKTRGQQATLRCSPISGHTSVYWYQQALGLGLQFLLWYDEGEERNRGNFPPRFSGRQFPNYSSELNVNALELEDSALYLCASSHLAGEGHIQYFGAGTRLSVL.

The chain employs TRBV7-8 and TRBJ2-3; D gene unclear. Germline V gene sequence: CDR1 SGHVS, CDR2 FQNEAQ. V was trimmed by 5 bases and J by 6 bases, leaving 9 bases between them. The CDR3 totals 12 residues. In DNA, the CDR3 is TGTGCCAGCAGCCCGCAAGGGGATACGCAGTATTTT. Its translation is CASSPQGDTQYF.